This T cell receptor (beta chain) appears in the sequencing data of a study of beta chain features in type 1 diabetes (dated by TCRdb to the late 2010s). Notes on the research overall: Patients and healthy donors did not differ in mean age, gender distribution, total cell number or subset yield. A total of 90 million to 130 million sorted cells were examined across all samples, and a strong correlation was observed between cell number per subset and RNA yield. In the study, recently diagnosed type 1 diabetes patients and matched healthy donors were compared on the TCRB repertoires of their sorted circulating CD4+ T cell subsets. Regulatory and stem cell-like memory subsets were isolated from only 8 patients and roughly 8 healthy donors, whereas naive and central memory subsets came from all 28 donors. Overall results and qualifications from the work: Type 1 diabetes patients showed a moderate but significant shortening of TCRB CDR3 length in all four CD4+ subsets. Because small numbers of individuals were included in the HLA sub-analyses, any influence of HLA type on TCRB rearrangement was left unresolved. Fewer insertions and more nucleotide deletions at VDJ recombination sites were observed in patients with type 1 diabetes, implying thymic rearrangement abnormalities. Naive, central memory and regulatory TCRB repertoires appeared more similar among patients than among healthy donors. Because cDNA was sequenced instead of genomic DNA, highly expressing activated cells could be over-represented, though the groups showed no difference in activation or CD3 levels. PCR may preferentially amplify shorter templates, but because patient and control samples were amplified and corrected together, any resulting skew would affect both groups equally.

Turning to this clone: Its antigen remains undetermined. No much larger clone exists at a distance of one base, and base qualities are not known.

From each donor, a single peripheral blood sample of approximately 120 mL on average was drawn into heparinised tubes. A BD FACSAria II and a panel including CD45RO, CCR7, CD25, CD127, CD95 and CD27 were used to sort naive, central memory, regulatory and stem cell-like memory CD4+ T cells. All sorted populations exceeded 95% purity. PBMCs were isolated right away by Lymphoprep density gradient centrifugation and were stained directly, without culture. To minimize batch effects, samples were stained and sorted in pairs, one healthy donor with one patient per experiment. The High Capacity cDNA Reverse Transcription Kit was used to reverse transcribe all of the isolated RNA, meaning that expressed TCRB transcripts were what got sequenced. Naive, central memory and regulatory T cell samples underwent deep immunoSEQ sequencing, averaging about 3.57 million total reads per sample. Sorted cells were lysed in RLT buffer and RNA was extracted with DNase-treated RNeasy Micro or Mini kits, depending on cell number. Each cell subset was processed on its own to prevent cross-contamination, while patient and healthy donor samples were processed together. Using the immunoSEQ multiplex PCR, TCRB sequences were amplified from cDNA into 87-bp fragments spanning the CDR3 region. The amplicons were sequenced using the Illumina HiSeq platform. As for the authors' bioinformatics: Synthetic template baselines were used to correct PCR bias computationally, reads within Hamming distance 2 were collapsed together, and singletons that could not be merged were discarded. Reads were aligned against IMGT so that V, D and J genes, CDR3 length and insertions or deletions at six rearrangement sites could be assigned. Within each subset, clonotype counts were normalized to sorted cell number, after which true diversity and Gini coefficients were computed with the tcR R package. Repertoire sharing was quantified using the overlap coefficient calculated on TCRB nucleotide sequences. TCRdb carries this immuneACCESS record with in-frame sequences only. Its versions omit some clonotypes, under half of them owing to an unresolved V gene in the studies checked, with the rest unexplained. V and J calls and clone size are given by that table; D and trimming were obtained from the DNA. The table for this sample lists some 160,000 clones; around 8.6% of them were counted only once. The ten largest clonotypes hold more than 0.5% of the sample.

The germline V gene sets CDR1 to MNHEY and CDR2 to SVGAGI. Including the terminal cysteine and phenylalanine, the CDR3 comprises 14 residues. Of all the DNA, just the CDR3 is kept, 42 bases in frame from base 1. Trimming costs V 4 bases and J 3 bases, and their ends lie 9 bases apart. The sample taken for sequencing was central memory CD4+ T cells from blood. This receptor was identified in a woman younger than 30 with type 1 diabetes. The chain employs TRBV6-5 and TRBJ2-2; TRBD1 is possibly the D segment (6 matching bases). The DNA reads TGTGCCAGCAGTTCCAACAGGGACACCGGGGAGCTGTTTTTT. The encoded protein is CASSSNRDTGELFF.